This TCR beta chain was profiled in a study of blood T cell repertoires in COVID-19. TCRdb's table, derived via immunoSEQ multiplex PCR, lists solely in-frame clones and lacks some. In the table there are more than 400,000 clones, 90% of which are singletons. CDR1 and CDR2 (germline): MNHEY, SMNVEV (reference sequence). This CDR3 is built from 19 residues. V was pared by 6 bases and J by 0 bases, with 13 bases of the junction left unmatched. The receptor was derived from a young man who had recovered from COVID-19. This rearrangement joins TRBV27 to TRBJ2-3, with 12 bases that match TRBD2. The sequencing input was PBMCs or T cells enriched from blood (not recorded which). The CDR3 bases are TGTGCCAGCAGGCTGGGGAAAACTAGCGGGGGGCCTAGCACAGATACGCAGTATTTT. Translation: CASRLGKTSGGPSTDTQYF.